This T cell receptor (beta chain) was sequenced for a study of T cells in women clearing cervical HPV infection. immunoSEQ multiplex PCR used an average of roughly 1,300 ng genomic DNA. Sequencing used immunoSEQ multiplex PCR; TCRdb keeps in-frame clones, though not all of them. The listing contains under 40,000 clones. The TCR sequence derives from a woman aged 18 to 75 with a cervical HPV16 infection that either progressed to CIN3+ or cleared (not recorded which). The sample consisted of blood buffy coat.

CDR3 sequence reads: CASSKEGSPLHF. The part of the CDR3 DNA that was read is TGTGCCAGCAGCAAGGAGGGCTCACCC. The rearrangement joins TRBV7-2 to TRBJ1-6; D not resolved. The missing CDR3 end, 3 residues past where the read stops, is filled in from the germline J gene. CDR1 and CDR2 (germline): SGHTA, FQGNSA. CDR3 size: 12 residues. V was pared by 5 bases and J by 10 bases, with 9 bases between.